This T cell receptor beta chain comes out of a study of CD8+ T cells in alopecia areata. This clone was seen once. Its specificity is unknown. Germline V lookup: CDR1 MRHNA, CDR2 SNTAGT. The length of the CDR3 is 14 residues. With 0 bases removed from V and 6 bases from J, the gap between germline ends came to 10 bases. Once RNA had been extracted, it was reverse transcribed into cDNA to act as the sequencing template. The data were produced by immunoSEQ multiplex PCR, yet TCRdb's version contains in-frame clones alone and is incomplete. Among around 70,000 clones, roughly 30% were seen once, and the ten largest hold about 16%. Indicated treatment: oral pan-JAK inhibitor, 5-10 mg twice daily. Those with alopecia areata gave lesional scalp punch biopsies and peripheral blood. Study results and limitations: Sequencing of scalp samples also includes resident alphabeta T cells from normal skin. Throughout tofacitinib, many expanded lesional clones continued to persist in scalp and blood.

The V and J genes are TRBV6-4 and TRBJ2-3; D may be TRBD1 (5 bases). The sequence was obtained from a human donor with alopecia areata. Material: CD8+ T cells sorted from blood, obtained at week 4, from a patient treated with tofacitinib. CDR3 DNA sequence: TGTGCCAGCAGTGACTCAGGACACCCCGATACGCAGTATTTT. Amino acids: CASSDSGHPDTQYF.